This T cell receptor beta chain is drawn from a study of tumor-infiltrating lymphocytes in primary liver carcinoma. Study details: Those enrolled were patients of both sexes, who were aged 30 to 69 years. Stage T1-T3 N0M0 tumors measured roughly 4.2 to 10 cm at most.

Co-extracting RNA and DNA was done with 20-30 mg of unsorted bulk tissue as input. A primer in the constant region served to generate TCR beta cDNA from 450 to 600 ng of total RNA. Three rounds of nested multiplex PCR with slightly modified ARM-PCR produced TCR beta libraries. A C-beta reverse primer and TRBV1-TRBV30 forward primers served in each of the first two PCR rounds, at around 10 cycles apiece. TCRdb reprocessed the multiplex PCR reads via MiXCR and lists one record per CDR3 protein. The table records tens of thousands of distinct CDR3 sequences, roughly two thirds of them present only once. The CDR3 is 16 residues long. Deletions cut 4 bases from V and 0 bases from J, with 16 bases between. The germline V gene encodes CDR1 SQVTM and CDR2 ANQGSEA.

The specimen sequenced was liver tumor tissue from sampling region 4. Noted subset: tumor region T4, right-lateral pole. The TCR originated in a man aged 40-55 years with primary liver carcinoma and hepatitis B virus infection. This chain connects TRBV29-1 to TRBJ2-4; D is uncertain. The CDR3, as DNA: TGCAGCGTTGTTACCCTAAGCCGGCTAGCCAAAAACATTCAGTACTTC. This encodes CSVVTLSRLAKNIQYF. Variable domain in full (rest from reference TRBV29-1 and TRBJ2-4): SAVISQKPSRDICQRGTSLTIQCQVDSQVTMMFWYRQQPGQSLTLIATANQGSEATYESGFVIDKFPISRPNLTFSTLTVSNMSPEDSSIYLCSVVTLSRLAKNIQYFGAGTRLSVL.